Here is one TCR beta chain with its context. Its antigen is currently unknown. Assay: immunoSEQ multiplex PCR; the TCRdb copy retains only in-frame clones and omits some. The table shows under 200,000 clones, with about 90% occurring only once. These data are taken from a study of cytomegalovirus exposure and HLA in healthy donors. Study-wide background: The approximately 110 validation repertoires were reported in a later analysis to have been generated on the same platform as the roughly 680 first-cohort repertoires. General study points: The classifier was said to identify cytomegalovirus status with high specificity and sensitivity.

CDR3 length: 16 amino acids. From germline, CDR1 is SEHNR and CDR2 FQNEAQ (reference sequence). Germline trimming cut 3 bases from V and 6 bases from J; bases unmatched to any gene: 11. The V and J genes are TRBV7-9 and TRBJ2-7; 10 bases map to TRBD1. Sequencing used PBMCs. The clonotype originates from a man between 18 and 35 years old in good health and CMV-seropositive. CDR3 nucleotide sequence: TGTGCCAGCAGCTTCAGGGACAGGGGTAGTGGTGCCGAGCAGTACTTC. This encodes CASSFRDRGSGAEQYF.